These 6 T cell receptor beta chains were all obtained from the same sample, sequenced in a study of blood T cell repertoires in COVID-19. Assay: immunoSEQ multiplex PCR; the TCRdb copy retains only in-frame clones and omits some. In the table there are a few hundred thousand clones, over 75% of which are singletons. Sequencing was performed on peripheral blood. The origin of the receptors is a woman in her twenties or thirties with COVID-19, enrolled during active disease.

DNA for the CDR3: TGTGCCAGTAGTATCAGTATACATAGCAATCAGCCCCAGCATTTT. Its protein product is CASSISIHSNQPQHF. The chain joins TRBV19 to TRBJ1-5, with unresolved D. The germline CDR1 and CDR2 sequences are LNHDA and SQIVND (reference sequence). This CDR3 contains 15 residues. The ends were cut back, 3 bases at V and 0 bases at J, with 9 bases in the middle.

The chain combines TRBV27 with TRBJ2-7; TRBD1 aligns across 7 bases. The ends lost 5 bases at V and 3 bases at J; junction bases unmatched: 7. The CDR3 totals 14 residues. Germline CDR1 MNHEY, CDR2 SMNVEV (reference sequence). The CDR3 DNA is TGTGCCAGCAGTATTGGACAGGCCAACTACGAGCAGTACTTC. Encoded protein: CASSIGQANYEQYF.

The V call is TRBV3-1 (or the pseudogene TRBV3-2), the J call TRBJ1-1, with a tentative D call TRBD1 (5 bases). V was pared by 5 bases and J by 3 bases, with 19 bases between. The CDR3 contains 16 residues. Germline values: CDR1 LGHDT, CDR2 YNNKEL (reference sequence). CDR3: CASSERPVGGYTEAFF. In DNA form, the CDR3 reads TGTGCCAGCAGCGAACGACCGGTGGGGGGGTACACTGAAGCTTTCTTT.

The V and J genes are TRBV19 and TRBJ2-7; maybe TRBD1 (7 bases). The germline V gene has CDR1 LNHDA and CDR2 SQIVND (reference sequence). V lost 5 bases, J lost 1 base, and 15 bases lay in between. The CDR3 totals 15 residues. In DNA form, the CDR3 reads TGTGCCAGTAGTCACCGGCAGGGGGGTTCCTACGAGCAGTACTTC. This gives the protein CASSHRQGGSYEQYF. Looking up the rest from reference TRBV19 and TRBJ2-7 gives the full variable domain: DGGITQSPKYLFRKEGQNVTLSCEQNLNHDAMYWYRQDPGQGLRLIYYSQIVNDFQKGDIAEGYSVSREKKESFPLTVTSAQKNPTAFYLCASSHRQGGSYEQYFGPGTRLTVT.

This sequence joins TRBV12-5 and TRBJ2-3; weak D call: TRBD1 (5 bases). V was cut by 3 bases and J by 5 bases, with 6 bases left in between. Germline lookup yields CDR1 LGHNT and CDR2 FRNRAP. The CDR3 totals 12 residues. The CDR3 DNA follows: TGTGCTAGTGGTTTAGGGGAAGATACGCAGTATTTT. Residues: CASGLGEDTQYF.

The chain links TRBV29-1 to TRBJ2-1; TRBD1 is a possible D gene (5 bases). This CDR3 spans 15 amino acids. The V gene lost 3 bases and the J gene lost 0 bases, with 12 bases spanning the gap. Germline-derived CDR1 and CDR2 are SQVTM and ANQGSEA. This chain's CDR3 is CSVDRTPSSYNEQFF. The CDR3 DNA sequence: TGCAGCGTTGATCGGACACCGAGCTCCTACAATGAGCAGTTCTTC.